This TCR beta chain was sequenced during a study of CD8+ T cells in alopecia areata. Germline V gives CDR1 MGHRA, CDR2 YSYEKL. The V end lost 1 base, the J end lost 0 bases, and 10 bases lay between the germline ends. This CDR3 contains 16 residues. Sequencing relied on a cDNA template that was reverse transcribed from extracted RNA. Assay: immunoSEQ multiplex PCR; the TCRdb copy retains only in-frame clones and omits some. Of approximately 220,000 clones listed, around two fifths are singletons. Treatment specified: oral pan-JAK inhibitor, 5-10 mg twice daily. This clone was counted only a few times. J is TRBJ2-1 and V is TRBV4-1; tentative D call: TRBD1 (5 bases). This clonotype was sampled from a human donor with alopecia areata. The sample consisted of CD4+ T cells sorted from blood, taken at approximately week 30, from a patient treated with tofacitinib. The CDR3 DNA is TGCGCCAGCAGCCAAGTGGACATGGTCTCCTACAATGAGCAGTTCTTC. This sequence encodes CASSQVDMVSYNEQFF.